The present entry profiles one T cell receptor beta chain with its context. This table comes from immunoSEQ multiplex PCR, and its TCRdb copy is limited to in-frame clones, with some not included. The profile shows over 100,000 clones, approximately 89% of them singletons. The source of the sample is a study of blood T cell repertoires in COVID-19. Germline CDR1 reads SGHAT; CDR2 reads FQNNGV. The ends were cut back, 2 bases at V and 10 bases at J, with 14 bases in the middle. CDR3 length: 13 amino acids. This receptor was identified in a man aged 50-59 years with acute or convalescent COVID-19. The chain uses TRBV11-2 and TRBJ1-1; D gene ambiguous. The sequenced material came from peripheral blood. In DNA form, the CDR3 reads TGTGCCAGCAGCTTACAACAAATACGGGGAGCTTTCTTT. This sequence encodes CASSLQQIRGAFF.